Listed here is a single TCR beta chain. This receptor's antigen is unknown. Within one base of it there is no much larger clone, and no base qualities were kept. CDR1 and CDR2, looked up from the germline V gene (reference sequence), are SEHNR and FQNEAQ. The germline ends are 14 bases apart after V is trimmed by 10 bases and J by 5 bases. The CDR3, from cysteine to phenylalanine, totals 12 residues. The read is trimmed to its CDR3 DNA, 36 bases read in frame from base 1. A second Seattle source provided samples from volunteer blood donors who had recovered from COVID-19. Each collaborating institution followed its own protocols to collect whole blood in K2EDTA tubes. For TCRbeta analysis, collaborators shipped samples as frozen whole blood, isolated PBMCs, or DNA extracted from either of those sample types. TCRbeta CDR3 regions were amplified from genomic DNA by means of the immunoSEQ Assay, a bias-controlled multiplex PCR. The source study handled its data this way. The number of nucleated cells in each sample was estimated by amplification of reference gene primers within the assay. To quantify the absolute abundance of each unique TCRbeta CDR3 rearrangement, sequence reads were collapsed and filtered. For each sample, productive Simpson clonality was calculated by taking the square root of Simpson's diversity index across productive rearrangements. TCRdb's version of the immuneACCESS table is confined to in-frame rearrangements and falls short of the full clone set. An unresolved V gene accounts for under half of the shortfall where checked; the remainder is of unknown origin. That table supplies the V and J calls and clone size; D and trimming were determined from the DNA. Recorded for this sample are about 240,000 clones; roughly 87% of them occurred a single time. Of the sample, more than 6% is held by the ten largest clones.

This record belongs to a study of blood T cell repertoires in COVID-19 (dated by TCRdb to 2020 to 2022). Regarding the complete study: The collaborator samples originated in the United States, Italy and Spain and spanned the acute and convalescent phases of COVID-19. Subjects who had been exposed to COVID-19, were actively infected with it, or had recovered from it provided the deeply sampled blood TCRbeta repertoires that made up the dataset. The repertoires were released in a freely available public database meant as a resource for research on the immune response to SARS-CoV-2. HLA class I and class II types, where available, came from metadata supplied by the sample provider rather than from assay-based typing. The prospective study material was composed of cDNA or gDNA derived from T cells, B-cell-depleted T cells, or PBMCs. Samples were obtained from the ongoing ImmuneRACE study (first 160 participants) and from 1,000 to 1,500 subjects provided by 6 global collaborators. The sample metadata nearly always contained a de-identified subject ID, COVID-19 status, age in years and sex.

The paper as a whole reports these results and caveats: Clinical and demographic metadata were provided uncurated, with the amount varying by source and participant.

What was sequenced was peripheral blood. The V gene is TRBV7-9 and the J gene is TRBJ1-2; the D gene is perhaps TRBD1, on 6 matching bases. The source is a man aged 55 to 70 who had recovered from COVID-19. In nucleotides, the sequence is TGTGCCACAACGGCAGGGGAATATGGCTACACCTTC. This sequence encodes CATTAGEYGYTF.